This entry concerns a single TCR beta chain. This sample stems from a study of blood T cell repertoires in COVID-19. Overall study: Acute and convalescent COVID-19 specimens originated in the United States, Italy and Spain. PBMCs, B-cell-depleted T cells, or T cells provided the cDNA or gDNA that made up the material.

Study processing details: Scientists estimated how many nucleated cells there were by amplifying reference gene primers. This table comes from immunoSEQ multiplex PCR, and its TCRdb copy is limited to in-frame clones, with some not included. The V and J calls and clone size are taken from that table; D and trimming were inferred from the DNA. The sample includes around 250,000 clones, around 86% of them seen just once. Input material: peripheral blood. The sequence derives from a woman aged 30 to 39 with active or convalescent COVID-19.

CDR3 coding DNA: TGTGCCAGCAGCCTATCCGGGGGGGCGGGCACAGATACGCAGTATTTT. Protein product: CASSLSGGAGTDTQYF. The J gene is TRBJ2-3, the V gene TRBV7-2, with 8 bases lining up with TRBD2. The V gene end was trimmed by 5 bases and the J gene end by 1 base; junction bases not matched to a gene: 8. CDR3 size: 16 residues. Germline loops: CDR1 SGHTA, CDR2 FQGNSA.